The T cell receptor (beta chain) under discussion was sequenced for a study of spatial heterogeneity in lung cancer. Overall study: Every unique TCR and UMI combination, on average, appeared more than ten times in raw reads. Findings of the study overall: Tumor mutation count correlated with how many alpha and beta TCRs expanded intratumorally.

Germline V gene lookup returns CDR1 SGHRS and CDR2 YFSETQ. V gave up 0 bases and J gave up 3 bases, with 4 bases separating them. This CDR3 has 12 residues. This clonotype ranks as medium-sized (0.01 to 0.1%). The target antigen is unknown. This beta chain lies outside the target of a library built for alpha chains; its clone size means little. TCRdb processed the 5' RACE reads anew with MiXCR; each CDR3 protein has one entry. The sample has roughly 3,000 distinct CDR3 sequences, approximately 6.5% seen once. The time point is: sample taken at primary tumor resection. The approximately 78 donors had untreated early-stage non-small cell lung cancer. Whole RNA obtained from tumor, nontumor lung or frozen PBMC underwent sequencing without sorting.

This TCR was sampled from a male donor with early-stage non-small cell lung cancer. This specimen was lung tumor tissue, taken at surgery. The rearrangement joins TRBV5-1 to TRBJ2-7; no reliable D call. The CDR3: CASSLGDYEQYF. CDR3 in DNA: TGCGCCAGCAGCTTGGGCGACTACGAGCAGTACTTC.